The 10 T cell receptor beta chains in this list originate from one sample, sequenced in a study of kidney transplant recipient with SARS-CoV-2 infection. TCRdb used MiXCR to reprocess the reads, holding one entry per CDR3 protein. Of fewer than 250,000 distinct CDR3 sequences listed, around 28% are singletons. This specimen was a blood sample, taken at baseline and between days 110 and 120 from a kidney transplant recipient. The source is a male patient younger than 45 who had COVID-19 and was a kidney transplant recipient. Some T cells may be the graft donor's.

This clonotype was seen at least ten times. The chain carries TRBV7-9 and TRBJ2-7; the D gene is possibly TRBD2 (6 bases). The CDR3 loop spans 11 amino acids. Deletions cut 5 bases from V and 12 bases from J, with 14 bases between. Germline CDR1 reads SEHNR; CDR2 reads FQNEAQ (reference sequence). The CDR3 nucleotides read TGTGCCAGCAGCCCAGGACTAAATCTGTACTTC. The encoded protein is CASSPGLNLYF. Drawing the rest from reference TRBV7-9 and TRBJ2-7, the complete variable domain is DTGVSQNPRHKITKRGQNVTFRCDPISEHNRLYWYRQTLGQGPEFLTYFQNEAQLEKSRLLSDRFSAERPKGSFSTLEIQRTEQGDSAMYLCASSPGLNLYFGPGTRLTVT.

Many counts were recorded for this clonotype. The genes are TRBV7-2 and TRBJ1-2; D is ambiguous. Trimming stripped 5 bases from V and 4 bases from J, with 23 bases between. The germline CDR1 and CDR2 sequences are SGHTA and FQGNSA. This CDR3 has 17 amino acids. The CDR3 nucleotides read TGTGCCAGCAGCCCGTCACTCAGAGACGGAAAGACCTATGGCTACACCTTC. This encodes CASSPSLRDGKTYGYTF.

To note about this clonotype: A much larger clone sits a single nucleotide away, making a read error possible. The chain links TRBV5-6 to TRBJ1-5; TRBD1 matches 9 bases. This CDR3 comprises 19 residues. Germline assignment: CDR1 SGHDT and CDR2 YYEEEE. CDR3 residues: CASSLSLTWDRVPNQPRHF. The CDR3 DNA sequence: TGTGCCAGCAGTTTAAGCCTTACATGGGACAGGGTTCCGAATCAGCCCCGGCATTTT.

The sample holds many counts of this clonotype. This rearrangement joins TRBV15 to TRBJ1-1; 9 bases are a match to TRBD1. The CDR3 is made up of 15 amino acids. The germline V gene has CDR1 LNHNV and CDR2 YYDKDF (reference sequence). The V segment lost 5 bases and the J segment 6 bases; nucleotides outside the gene matches: 10. CDR3 in amino acids: CATSFRDRDRAEAFF. DNA for the CDR3: TGTGCCACCAGCTTCCGGGACAGGGATCGGGCTGAAGCTTTCTTT.

About this clonotype: This may stem from a read error, because a much larger clone lies one nucleotide away. The genes are TRBV20-1 and TRBJ2-7, with 7 bases matching TRBD2. V shed 3 bases, J shed 3 bases, and the junction held 14 bases outside the gene matches. This CDR3 is 16 amino acids long. Germline CDR1 is DFQATT and CDR2 is SNEGSKA (reference sequence). CDR3 sequence reads: CSARSLGLAGFYEQYF. The CDR3 region has the DNA TGCAGTGCTAGGTCCCTTGGATTAGCGGGCTTCTACGAGCAGTACTTC.

Remarks on this clonotype: A read error may be the cause here, since a much bigger clone is one base away. The chain links TRBV10-2 to TRBJ1-2; D remains ambiguous. The CDR3 has 17 residues. Per the germline V gene, CDR1 is WSHSY and CDR2 is SAAADI. CDR3 bases: TGCGCCAGCAGTGACCCTGACACTTCTAGAAAGACCTATGGCTGCACCTTC. As protein: CASSDPDTSRKTYGCTF.

About this clonotype itself: A much larger clone sits a single nucleotide away, making a read error possible. DNA of the CDR3: TGTGCCAGCGGCGACGTCACCAGAGACGGAAAGACCTATGGCTACACCTTC. This sequence encodes CASGDVTRDGKTYGYTF. This sequence joins TRBV7-2 and TRBJ1-2; no firm D call. This CDR3 has 17 amino acids. Trimming removed 8 bases from V and 4 bases from J, with 26 bases in between. The germline V gene has CDR1 SGHTA and CDR2 FQGNSA.

In its sample, this clonotype was seen many times. The chain uses TRBV7-2 and TRBJ1-3; 8 bases match TRBD1. The germline V gene has CDR1 SGHTA and CDR2 FQGNSA. CDR3 length: 16 amino acids. V trimming: 1 base; J trimming: 3 bases; junction bases outside the gene matches: 5. The CDR3 sequence is CASSLGGQVIGNTIYF. In nucleotides, the CDR3 is TGTGCCAGCAGCTTAGGGGGACAGGTGATTGGAAACACCATATATTTT.

Details on this clonotype: A much bigger clone sits one base away, suggesting this may be a read error. The chain is built from TRBV6-1 and TRBJ1-2; 7 bases are a match to TRBD1. Looked up from germline, CDR1 is MNHNS and CDR2 is SASEGT. This CDR3 is 15 amino acids long. The CDR3 region is CASGEEVRGSYGYTF. The CDR3 coding sequence is TGTGCCAGCGGTGAAGAGGTCAGGGGGAGCTATGGCTACACCTTC.

For the CDR3, the DNA is TGCGCCAGCAGTGAGCAGGATTTAGTTAACAATGAGCAGTTCTTC. Protein sequence: CASSEQDLVNNEQFF. This chain joins TRBV10-1 and TRBJ2-1; D gene ambiguous. With 2 bases removed from V and 5 bases from J, the gap between germline ends came to 13 bases. Germline lookup yields CDR1 WNHNN and CDR2 SYGVQD (reference sequence). This CDR3 has 15 amino acids.